Given below is one TCR beta chain in context. These data come from a study of neurological immune-mediated disorders. TCRdb re-derived calls from the 5' RACE reads in MiXCR, one entry per CDR3 protein. The sample has over 60,000 distinct CDR3 sequences, approximately 5% seen once. The CDR3 sequence is 13 residues long. The rearrangement links TRBV21-1 to TRBJ1-1; the table names TRBD1, a call not compared with the DNA. TRBV21-1 is tagged as a pseudogene. The sample was PBMCs. The clonotype comes from a woman aged 30 to 39 with multiple sclerosis. The CDR3 loop reads CASPNYRQTEAFF. CDR3 sequence (DNA): TGTGCCAGCCCCAACTATAGACAGACTGAAGCTTTCTTT.